This T cell receptor beta chain originates from a study of CD8+CD57+ T cells in acquired aplastic anemia. Study as a whole: DNA from sorted CD4+ and CD8+ cells averaged around 3.5 ug. For CD4+ cells, healthy donors had an average of approximately 11 million reads. General study findings and limits: CD8+ Simpson's diversity did not differ significantly between patients and controls.

It was genomic DNA that served as the template for profiling TCR beta VDJ and CDR3. MiXCR, run by TCRdb on the reads, gives a single entry per CDR3 protein. The repertoire includes 150,000 or so distinct CDR3 sequences, around 60% of them detected once, and over 40% sits in the top ten. Note on this clonotype: Antigen: not known.

CDR1 is KGHDR and CDR2 is SFDVKD in the germline V gene. The CDR3 loop spans 15 amino acids. Sequencing was done on a sample of sorted CD4+, CD8+, or CD8+CD57+ T cells (not recorded which) from PBMCs. The TCR comes from a human donor in good health. The genes are TRBV24-1 and TRBJ2-7; D is unclear. Judging by the DNA end, TRBJ2-1 fits better; the J call may be wrong. DNA of the CDR3: TGTGCCACCAGTGATCGCCGGGCTTCCTACAATGAGCAGTTCTTC. Translated: CATSDRRASYNEQFF.